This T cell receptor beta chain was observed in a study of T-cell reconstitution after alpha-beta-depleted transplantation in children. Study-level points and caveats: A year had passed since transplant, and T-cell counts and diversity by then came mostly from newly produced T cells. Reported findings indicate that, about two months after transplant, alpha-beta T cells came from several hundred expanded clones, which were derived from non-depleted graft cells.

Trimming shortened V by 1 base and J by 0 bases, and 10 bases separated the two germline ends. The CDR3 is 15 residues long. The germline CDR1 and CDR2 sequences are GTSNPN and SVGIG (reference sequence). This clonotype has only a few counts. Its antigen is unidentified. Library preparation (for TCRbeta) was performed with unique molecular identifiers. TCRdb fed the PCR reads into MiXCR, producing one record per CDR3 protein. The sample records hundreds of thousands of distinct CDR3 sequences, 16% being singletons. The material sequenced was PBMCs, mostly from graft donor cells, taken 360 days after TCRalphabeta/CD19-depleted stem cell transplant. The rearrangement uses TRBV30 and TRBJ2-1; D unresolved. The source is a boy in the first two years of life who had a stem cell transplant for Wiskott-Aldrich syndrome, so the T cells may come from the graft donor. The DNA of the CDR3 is TGTGCCTGGAGTGCACAGCAGAGCTCCTACAATGAGCAGTTCTTC. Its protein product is CAWSAQQSSYNEQFF.